This T cell receptor (beta chain) was found in a study of cytomegalovirus exposure and HLA in healthy donors. Primers: 60 Vbeta forward and 13 Jbeta reverse. This table comes from immunoSEQ multiplex PCR, and its TCRdb copy is limited to in-frame clones, with some not included. The sample records about 150,000 clones, around 78% being singletons. The TCR comes from a woman in her late teens or twenties in good health and CMV-seronegative. Sequencing input: PBMCs.

The CDR3, as DNA: TGTGCCAGTAGTCCTCAGCTCCTGAACAGGGTGTACTATGGCTACACCTTC. Translation gives CASSPQLLNRVYYGYTF. The chain recombines TRBV19 with TRBJ1-2; the D gene is possibly TRBD1 (6 bases). The CDR3 runs 17 residues. V gave up 5 bases and J gave up 3 bases, with 22 bases separating them. The germline V gene has CDR1 LNHDA and CDR2 SQIVND (reference sequence). Combining the CDR3 with reference TRBV19 and TRBJ1-2 gives the whole variable domain DGGITQSPKYLFRKEGQNVTLSCEQNLNHDAMYWYRQDPGQGLRLIYYSQIVNDFQKGDIAEGYSVSREKKESFPLTVTSAQKNPTAFYLCASSPQLLNRVYYGYTFGSGTRLTVV.